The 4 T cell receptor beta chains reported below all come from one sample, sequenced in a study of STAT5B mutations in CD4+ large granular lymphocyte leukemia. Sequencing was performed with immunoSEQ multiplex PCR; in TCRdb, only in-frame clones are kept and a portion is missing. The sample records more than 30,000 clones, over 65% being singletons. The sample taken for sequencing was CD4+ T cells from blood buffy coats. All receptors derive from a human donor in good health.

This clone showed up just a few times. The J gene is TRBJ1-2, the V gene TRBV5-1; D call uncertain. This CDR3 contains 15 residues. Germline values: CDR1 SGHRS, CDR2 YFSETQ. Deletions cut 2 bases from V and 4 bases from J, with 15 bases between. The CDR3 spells CASSLDAGVPYGYTF. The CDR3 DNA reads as TGCGCCAGCAGCTTAGACGCAGGAGTTCCCTATGGCTACACCTTC.

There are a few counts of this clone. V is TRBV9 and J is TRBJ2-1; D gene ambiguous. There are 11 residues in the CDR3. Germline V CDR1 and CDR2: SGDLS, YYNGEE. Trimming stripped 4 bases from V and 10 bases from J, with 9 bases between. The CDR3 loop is CASSKLGEQFF. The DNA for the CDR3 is TGTGCCAGCAGCAAACTCGGGGAGCAGTTCTTC.

The CDR3 is CASSPSYEQYF. In DNA, the CDR3 is TGTGCCAGCAGCCCTTCCTACGAGCAGTACTTC. The V call is TRBV5-4, the J call TRBJ2-5, with D hard to call. The end of the DNA fits TRBJ2-7 better, so the J call may be wrong. Germline values: CDR1 SGHNT, CDR2 YYREEE (reference sequence). There are 11 residues in the CDR3.

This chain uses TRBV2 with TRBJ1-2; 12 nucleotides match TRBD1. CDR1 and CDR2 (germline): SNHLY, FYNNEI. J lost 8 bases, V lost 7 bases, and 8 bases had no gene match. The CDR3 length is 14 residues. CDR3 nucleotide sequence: TGTGCCAGCAATAGGGGACAGGGGGCCGGGGGCTACACCTTC. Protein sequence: CASNRGQGAGGYTF.